This T cell receptor beta chain comes out of a study of OX40 agonist ivuxolimab in advanced cancers. V shed 1 base and J shed 4 bases, with 7 bases lying between them. Germline-derived CDR1 and CDR2 are SGHVS and FNYEAQ. This CDR3 has 13 amino acids. Libraries were prepared by immunoSEQ multiplex PCR; TCRdb keeps only in-frame clonotypes and omits some of them. The data show about 59,000 clones, 85% seen once. The TCR was taken from an adult with an advanced solid tumor such as melanoma, head and neck, liver or kidney cancer. V and J are TRBV7-6 and TRBJ1-2; D uncertain. The specimen comprised CD4+ or CD8+ T cells sorted from blood, sampled in a trial of the OX40 agonist ivuxolimab. CDR3 residues: CASSLGSGYGYTF. The CDR3 coding sequence is TGTGCCAGCAGCTTAGGTAGCGGCTATGGCTACACCTTC.